The rows below give T cell receptor beta chains drawn from one sample of a study of T-cell memory formation after mild COVID-19. TCRdb reprocessed the 5' RACE reads with MiXCR, giving one entry per CDR3 protein. The profile shows roughly 350,000 distinct CDR3 sequences, around 15% of them singletons. The sample taken for sequencing was PBMCs or a T cell subset sorted from them (not recorded which). These receptor sequences come from a man aged 18 to 30 who had mild COVID-19 (a few samples of this study predate the infection). Cell type and time point are not known. Both conserved end residues are part of each CDR3.

J,V,CDR3
TRBJ1-5,TRBV18,CASSPPDRDDQPQHF
TRBJ2-2,TRBV7-3,CASSAMGTGELFF
TRBJ2-3,TRBV7-3,CASSLSGTGTDTQYF
TRBJ1-3,TRBV9,CASSVADSRQAGNTIYF
TRBJ2-1,TRBV20-1,CSAPRTGAGEQFF
TRBJ1-3,TRBV4-3,CASSQDGRDSSGNTIYF
TRBJ2-7,TRBV2,CATQGGIYEQYF
TRBJ2-1,TRBV7-3,CASSSAGLRSYNEQFF
TRBJ1-2,TRBV18,CASSPTAAISNYGYTF
TRBJ1-5,TRBV7-6,CASSDRPGPLDQPQHF
TRBJ1-6,TRBV30,CACIGTGRYGSPLHF
TRBJ2-5,TRBV18,CASSPDLQETLRF
TRBJ2-1,TRBV29-1,CSVNVMRGGLNEQFF
TRBJ2-7,TRBV4-2,CASRLTRDRDYEQYF
TRBJ1-5,TRBV6-2/TRBV6-3,CASSFGVGQPQHF
TRBJ1-1,TRBV29-1,CSVGNLEAFF
TRBJ1-1,TRBV2,CASSQKGGETEAFF
TRBJ2-2,TRBV19,CASSTDRATGELFF
TRBJ2-3,TRBV7-3,CASSLKLATDTQYF
TRBJ2-1,TRBV7-9,CASSFGLAGYNEQFF
TRBJ1-2,TRBV29-1,CSASRPGQGAYGYTF
TRBJ1-2,TRBV6-2/TRBV6-3,CASSMDYGYTF
TRBJ1-2,TRBV7-9,CASSLDGTVSYGYTF
TRBJ2-1,TRBV5-1,CASSPPPGQGAYEQFF
TRBJ2-2,TRBV4-3,CASSQDARGLTGELFF
TRBJ2-7,TRBV7-2,CASSLGSGFGYEQYF
TRBJ2-1,TRBV12-3/TRBV12-4,CASSSGPRAPFF
TRBJ2-1,TRBV7-6,CASSPESYNEQFF
TRBJ2-7,TRBV7-2,CANSQGPTYEQYF
TRBJ1-1,TRBV12-3/TRBV12-4,CASSFIGTEAFF
TRBJ1-1,TRBV15,CATSSPGTGNTEAFF
TRBJ2-2,TRBV29-1,CSVEGGMNTGELFF
TRBJ1-6,TRBV27,CASCWDRNSPLHF
TRBJ2-7,TRBV5-6,CASSLRPGNSHEQYF
TRBJ2-7,TRBV9,CASSVTEGYEQYF
TRBJ2-3,TRBV4-2,CASSQETDTQYF
TRBJ2-3,TRBV4-1,CASSQEGDSTDTQYF
TRBJ1-5,TRBV7-2,CASSLSGGRARNQPQHF
TRBJ2-1,TRBV12-3/TRBV12-4,CASSLGLAPSGEQFF
TRBJ1-5,TRBV21-1,CASSKLGVRPQHF
TRBJ2-1,TRBV20-1,CSAKEQGAYNEQFF
TRBJ2-1,TRBV5-1,CASSESASGGGEQFF
TRBJ2-7,TRBV5-6,CASTHSGGSKEQYF
TRBJ2-2,TRBV9,CASSPGKGGGELFF
TRBJ1-2,TRBV7-2,CASSRERGQGYTF
TRBJ2-1,TRBV19,CASSEVQGGSYNEQFF